These 30 T cell receptor beta chains were all obtained from the same sample, sequenced in a study of cytomegalovirus exposure and HLA in healthy donors. Sequencing used immunoSEQ multiplex PCR; TCRdb keeps in-frame clones, though not all of them. The data hold more than 65,000 clones, with around 92% observed a single time. The sample consisted of PBMCs. The receptors shown here come from a man aged 18-30 years in good health and CMV-seronegative.

V gene TRBV7-2 combines with J gene TRBJ2-7, with 12 bases aligning to TRBD1. Germline V gives CDR1 SGHTA, CDR2 FQGNSA. V was pared by 3 bases and J by 6 bases, with 3 bases of the junction left unmatched. The CDR3 has 14 residues. DNA of the CDR3: TGTGCCAGCAGCTTCCGGGACAGGGGGCTCGAGCAGTACTTC. Amino acids: CASSFRDRGLEQYF.

The CDR3 nucleotides are TGTGCCAGCAGCTTGTCGGGACTACGTGGCGGGGAGCTGTTTTTT. Translated: CASSLSGLRGGELFF. V gene TRBV5-4 combines with J gene TRBJ2-2; 7 bases are shared with TRBD2. The V segment lost 1 base and the J segment 7 bases; nucleotides outside the gene matches: 7. Germline assignment: CDR1 SGHNT and CDR2 YYREEE (reference sequence). This CDR3 has 15 residues.

The rearrangement joins TRBV6-5 to TRBJ1-2; 9 nucleotides line up with TRBD1. The CDR3 has 15 amino acids. Germline CDR1 MNHEY, CDR2 SVGAGI. Trimming cost V 6 bases and J 2 bases; bases outside gene matches: 7. The CDR3 region has the DNA TGTGCCAGCAGACCCTCGGGACAGGGCAACTATGGCTACACCTTC. Protein sequence: CASRPSGQGNYGYTF.

V gene TRBV5-1 combines with J gene TRBJ1-6; maybe TRBD1 (5 bases). V was shortened by 4 bases and J by 6 bases, with 14 bases between the two germline ends. CDR1 SGHRS and CDR2 YFSETQ come from the germline V gene. The CDR3 covers 15 residues. CDR3 loop: CASSLGQGPNSPLHF. CDR3 DNA: TGCGCCAGCAGCCTAGGACAAGGCCCTAATTCACCCCTCCACTTT.

This chain joins TRBV4-1 and TRBJ1-2; D is uncertain. From germline, CDR1 is MGHRA and CDR2 YSYEKL. Trimming left V 3 bases short and J 8 bases short, with 13 bases between. This CDR3 contains 13 residues. This CDR3 is CASSHTKSLGYTF. The CDR3 DNA sequence: TGCGCCAGCAGCCACACGAAGAGCCTGGGCTACACCTTC.

The chain is built from TRBV27 and TRBJ1-5, with no clear D. Per the germline V gene, CDR1 is MNHEY and CDR2 is SMNVEV (reference sequence). This CDR3 contains 15 residues. Trimming removed 2 bases from V and 0 bases from J, with 8 bases in between. As DNA, the CDR3 is TGTGCCAGCAGTTTAAATGCGGTTAGCAATCAGCCCCAGCATTTT. Residues: CASSLNAVSNQPQHF.

The V call is TRBV18, the J call TRBJ1-1; D not certain. The germline CDR1 and CDR2 sequences are KGHSH and LQKENI. The CDR3 is made up of 15 amino acids. V was shortened by 4 bases and J by 5 bases, with 17 bases between the two germline ends. The CDR3 here is CASSRPGITRTEAFF. DNA for the CDR3: TGTGCCAGCTCACGACCCGGTATCACGAGGACTGAAGCTTTCTTT. Supplemented by reference TRBV18 and TRBJ1-1, the full variable domain reads NAGVMQNPRHLVRRRGQEARLRCSPMKGHSHVYWYRQLPEEGLKFMVYLQKENIIDESGMPKERFSAEFPKEGPSILRIQQVVRGDSAAYFCASSRPGITRTEAFFGQGTRLTVV.

V and J are TRBV4-3 and TRBJ2-1; possible D gene TRBD1, 6 bases. CDR1 is LGHNA and CDR2 is YSLEER in the germline V gene. Trimming removed 0 bases from V and 4 bases from J, with 10 bases in between. The CDR3 covers 15 residues. The DNA for the CDR3 is TGCGCCAGCAGCCAAGACAGGGGACCATACAATGAGCAGTTCTTC. This encodes CASSQDRGPYNEQFF.

The rearrangement uses TRBV2 and TRBJ1-5; D not resolved. Deletions cut 0 bases from V and 2 bases from J, with 11 bases between. Germline loops: CDR1 SNHLY, CDR2 FYNNEI. The CDR3 loop spans 16 amino acids. The CDR3 sequence is CASSEAAPGGNQPQHF. The CDR3 coding sequence is TGTGCCAGCAGTGAAGCCGCCCCCGGGGGCAATCAGCCCCAGCATTTT.

This clone came up once. The chain employs TRBV7-9 and TRBJ2-3, with 8 positions matching TRBD2. The CDR3 extends over 15 amino acids. The trim removed 2 bases at V and 1 base at J, leaving 2 bases unmatched. Germline V gene data show CDR1 as SEHNR and CDR2 as FQNEAQ (reference sequence). The CDR3 bases are TGTGCCAGCAGCTTACTAGCGGGCGGCACAGATACGCAGTATTTT. It specifies CASSLLAGGTDTQYF. The full variable domain, its missing parts supplied by reference TRBV7-9 and TRBJ2-3, is DTGVSQNPRHKITKRGQNVTFRCDPISEHNRLYWYRQTLGQGPEFLTYFQNEAQLEKSRLLSDRFSAERPKGSFSTLEIQRTEQGDSAMYLCASSLLAGGTDTQYFGPGTRLTVL.

The CDR3 DNA follows: TGTGCCAGCAGTGAGAGGACAGGGATGAACACTGAAGCTTTCTTT. Its protein is CASSERTGMNTEAFF. The chain has TRBV25-1 and TRBJ1-1; 8 bases are a match to TRBD1. The germline V gene encodes CDR1 MGHDK and CDR2 SYGVNS. V shed 3 bases, J shed 0 bases, and the junction held 3 bases outside the gene matches. This CDR3 is 15 amino acids long.

V usage is TRBV7-9 and J usage is TRBJ1-1, with 7 bases matching TRBD1. Germline V gene lookup returns CDR1 SEHNR and CDR2 FQNEAQ (reference sequence). The junction had 6 bases not matched to a gene; V was cut back by 5 bases and J by 0 bases. This CDR3 comprises 15 residues. This CDR3 is CASSIPGQLNTEAFF. CDR3 DNA sequence: TGTGCCAGCAGCATCCCGGGACAGCTGAACACTGAAGCTTTCTTT.

The chain couples TRBV29-1 to TRBJ1-1, with D hard to call. The CDR3 loop spans 10 amino acids. The germline V gene encodes CDR1 SQVTM and CDR2 ANQGSEA. Trimming shortened V by 7 bases and J by 1 base, and 4 bases separated the two germline ends. The CDR3 nucleotides are TGCAGCGCAAAGAACACTGAAGCTTTCTTT. As protein: CSAKNTEAFF. Together with reference TRBV29-1 and TRBJ1-1, the CDR3 gives the full variable domain: SAVISQKPSRDICQRGTSLTIQCQVDSQVTMMFWYRQQPGQSLTLIATANQGSEATYESGFVIDKFPISRPNLTFSTLTVSNMSPEDSSIYLCSAKNTEAFFGQGTRLTVV.

The chain has TRBV10-3 and TRBJ2-5, with no clear D. The V gene lost 10 bases and the J gene lost 3 bases, with 15 bases spanning the gap. Germline values: CDR1 ENHRY, CDR2 SYGVKD. The CDR3 covers 13 residues. The CDR3 loop reads CATWLGQEETQYF. DNA for the CDR3: TGTGCCACCTGGCTTGGGCAGGAAGAGACCCAGTACTTC.

The chain couples TRBV5-1 to TRBJ1-6; the match to TRBD1 covers 7 bases. After removal of 3 bases from V and 13 bases from J, the junction contained 4 bases not matched to a gene. Germline V gene sequence: CDR1 SGHRS, CDR2 YFSETQ. The CDR3 runs to 12 residues. The CDR3 region is CASSSLGQPLHF. The CDR3 DNA reads as TGCGCCAGCAGCTCCCTGGGACAGCCCCTCCACTTT.

The gene calls are TRBV11-1 and TRBJ1-6, with 7 bases matching TRBD1. Looked up from germline, CDR1 is SGHAT and CDR2 is FQDESV (reference sequence). This CDR3 comprises 14 residues. Trimming at V came to 4 bases and at J to 10 bases, leaving 7 bases not matched to a gene. As DNA, the CDR3 is TGTGCCAGCAGCTCGAGACAGGGTGGATCACCCCTCCACTTT. Translated: CASSSRQGGSPLHF.

The V and J genes are TRBV5-1 and TRBJ2-2; 9 nucleotides match TRBD1. The V gene end was trimmed by 2 bases and the J gene end by 6 bases; junction bases not matched to a gene: 5. Germline V gene data show CDR1 as SGHRS and CDR2 as YFSETQ. The CDR3 is 15 residues long. CDR3 coding DNA: TGCGCCAGCAGCTTCCGGACAGGGGATCCCGGGGAGCTGTTTTTT. This sequence encodes CASSFRTGDPGELFF.

The V gene is TRBV2, the J gene TRBJ2-3; 8 bases line up with TRBD1. The CDR3 consists of 12 residues. Trimming took 6 bases from V and 4 from J; bases not matched to a gene: 0. Germline assignment: CDR1 SNHLY and CDR2 FYNNEI. This chain's CDR3 is CASRTGADTQYF. The CDR3 nucleotides are TGTGCCAGCAGGACAGGGGCAGATACGCAGTATTTT.

The V call is TRBV18, the J call TRBJ2-3; D call uncertain. V dropped 3 bases and J dropped 4 bases, with 14 bases sitting between them. The CDR3 sequence is 15 residues long. Germline lookup yields CDR1 KGHSH and CDR2 LQKENI. The CDR3 loop is CASSPPSLQADTQYF. DNA of the CDR3: TGTGCCAGCTCACCCCCTTCCCTCCAGGCAGATACGCAGTATTTT. Filled out from reference TRBV18 and TRBJ2-3, the complete variable domain reads NAGVMQNPRHLVRRRGQEARLRCSPMKGHSHVYWYRQLPEEGLKFMVYLQKENIIDESGMPKERFSAEFPKEGPSILRIQQVVRGDSAAYFCASSPPSLQADTQYFGPGTRLTVL.

The chain combines TRBV10-3 with TRBJ2-1; 12 positions match TRBD2. From germline, CDR1 is ENHRY and CDR2 SYGVKD. The CDR3 has 17 amino acids. The V and J ends lost 2 bases and 6 bases, in that order; junction bases with no gene match: 8. CDR3 nucleotide sequence: TGTGCCATCAGTGAGGAGAGACTAGCGGGAGAAGGCAATGAGCAGTTCTTC. This gives the protein CAISEERLAGEGNEQFF.

This sequence joins TRBV27 and TRBJ2-7, with D possibly TRBD2 on 6 matching bases. CDR1 is MNHEY, CDR2 SMNVEV, per germline (reference sequence). The germline V and J ends were trimmed by 5 bases and 3 bases, with 14 bases remaining between them. This CDR3 has 14 amino acids. The CDR3 loop reads CASSPLGRSYEQYF. The CDR3 DNA sequence: TGTGCCAGCAGTCCCCTCGGGAGAAGCTACGAGCAGTACTTC.

The rearrangement links TRBV13 to TRBJ2-7; TRBD1 matches 7 bases. Germline CDR1 PRHDT, CDR2 FYEKMQ (reference sequence). Trimming took 2 bases from V and 3 from J; bases not matched to a gene: 10. The CDR3 consists of 16 residues. The CDR3 region has the DNA TGTGCCAGCAGCTTACAGGGGGTAGAGGGTAACTACGAGCAGTACTTC. Its protein is CASSLQGVEGNYEQYF.

This clone is a singleton in its sample. The chain couples TRBV5-1 to TRBJ1-1, with 10 positions matching TRBD1. Germline-derived CDR1 and CDR2 are SGHRS and YFSETQ. This CDR3 comprises 13 residues. Losses at the gene ends were 4 bases for V and 5 bases for J; bases not matched to a gene: 2. In DNA form, the CDR3 reads TGCGCCAGCAGCGGGGACAGGGGAACTGAAGCTTTCTTT. It encodes CASSGDRGTEAFF.

The gene calls are TRBV19 and TRBJ1-1, with D perhaps TRBD1 (5 bases). The germline V gene encodes CDR1 LNHDA and CDR2 SQIVND (reference sequence). With 9 bases removed from V and 5 bases from J, the gap between germline ends came to 13 bases. The CDR3 has 12 residues. Here the CDR3 reads CASDRPGTEAFF. The DNA for the CDR3 is TGTGCCAGCGACAGACCCGGGACTGAAGCTTTCTTT. Combining the CDR3 with reference TRBV19 and TRBJ1-1 gives the whole variable domain DGGITQSPKYLFRKEGQNVTLSCEQNLNHDAMYWYRQDPGQGLRLIYYSQIVNDFQKGDIAEGYSVSREKKESFPLTVTSAQKNPTAFYLCASDRPGTEAFFGQGTRLTVV.

V and J are TRBV6-5 and TRBJ2-5, with TRBD2 identical over 11 bases. CDR3 size: 16 residues. Germline V gene sequence: CDR1 MNHEY, CDR2 SVGAGI. V shed 4 bases and J 4 bases; nucleotides not matched to a gene: 8. This CDR3 is CASSSSGTSGGETQYF. In DNA form, the CDR3 reads TGTGCCAGCAGTTCATCCGGGACTAGCGGAGGAGAGACCCAGTACTTC.

J is TRBJ1-3 and V is TRBV7-2; TRBD1 matches 8 bases. J was trimmed by 1 base and V by 5 bases; bases with no gene match: 1. The CDR3 is made up of 14 amino acids. Germline loops: CDR1 SGHTA, CDR2 FQGNSA. The CDR3, as DNA: TGTGCCAGCAGCAGACAGGGGTCTGGAAACACCATATATTTT. Its protein is CASSRQGSGNTIYF.

This clone has just one count. The rearrangement links TRBV19 to TRBJ2-1; 11 nucleotides match TRBD2. The CDR3 contains 14 residues. Germline trimming cut 5 bases from V and 8 bases from J; bases unmatched to any gene: 5. Looked up from germline, CDR1 is LNHDA and CDR2 is SQIVND (reference sequence). CDR3 protein: CASSLAGGVDEQFF. CDR3 nucleotide sequence: TGTGCCAGTAGTCTAGCGGGGGGCGTGGATGAGCAGTTCTTC.

The chain combines TRBV7-2 with TRBJ2-3; tentative D call: TRBD2 (6 bases). CDR1 and CDR2 from the germline V gene are SGHTA and FQGNSA. The V end lost 6 bases, the J end lost 2 bases, and 12 bases lay between the germline ends. The length of the CDR3 is 14 residues. The CDR3 DNA is TGTGCCAGCAGTCTAGGGGACTTCACAGATACGCAGTATTTT. Amino acid sequence: CASSLGDFTDTQYF.

The rearrangement links TRBV29-1 to TRBJ2-3, with TRBD2 identical over 9 bases. The CDR3 sequence is 17 residues long. V trimming: 1 base; J trimming: 2 bases; junction bases outside the gene matches: 10. Looked up from germline, CDR1 is SQVTM and CDR2 is ANQGSEA. DNA of the CDR3: TGCAGCGTTGAAGTGCAGGCTAGCGGGGCTCTCACAGATACGCAGTATTTT. The encoded protein is CSVEVQASGALTDTQYF.

The chain couples TRBV4-2 to TRBJ1-2; tentative D call: TRBD1 (5 bases). Deletions cut 4 bases from V and 6 bases from J, with 15 bases between. Germline values: CDR1 LGHNA, CDR2 YNFKEQ. The CDR3 is made up of 14 amino acids. CDR3 residues: CASSPQDGGDGYTF. CDR3 DNA: TGTGCCAGCAGCCCCCAGGACGGGGGTGATGGCTACACCTTC.